The 32 T cell receptor beta chains below come from one sample, sequenced in a study of T cells in Graves' hyperthyroidism and ophthalmopathy. Amplification of TCR beta CDR3 regions used RNA as the template. The TCR CDR3 first-round RT-PCR relied on the HTBI primer set. TCRdb reanalysed the multiplex PCR reads using MiXCR and keeps one entry per CDR3 protein. The sample consists of hundreds of thousands of distinct CDR3 sequences, about 20% of them appearing once. Sequenced sample: blood. The receptors stem from a man between 25 and 39 years old with Graves' ophthalmopathy.

The V gene is TRBV20-1, the J gene TRBJ2-1; tentatively, D is TRBD2 (5 bases). V gave up 0 bases and J gave up 5 bases, with 17 bases separating them. Germline lookup yields CDR1 DFQATT and CDR2 SNEGSKA (reference sequence). This CDR3 comprises 16 residues. CDR3 in amino acids: CSARDPPSGKNNEQFF. The CDR3 DNA is TGCAGTGCTAGAGATCCCCCAAGCGGAAAAAACAATGAGCAGTTCTTC.

The rearrangement links TRBV3-1 to TRBJ2-1, with 11 bases that match TRBD2. The length of the CDR3 is 16 residues. Germline CDR1 and CDR2: LGHDT and YNNKEL (reference sequence). Unmatched junction bases numbered 4, after V lost 4 bases and J lost 2 bases. CDR3 amino acids: CASSPQLAGAYNEQFF. The CDR3, as DNA: TGTGCCAGCAGCCCCCAACTAGCGGGAGCCTACAATGAGCAGTTCTTC.

This clonotype was detected ten times or more. This sequence joins TRBV11-2 and TRBJ2-7; TRBD1 aligns across 10 bases. The CDR3 has 15 amino acids. Looked up from germline, CDR1 is SGHAT and CDR2 is FQNNGV. With 1 base clipped from V and 5 bases from J, the junction kept 5 bases outside the gene matches. The CDR3 DNA reads as TGTGCCAGCAGCTTAGGGACAGGGGGAAAAAACGAGCAGTACTTC. Protein product: CASSLGTGGKNEQYF.

CDR3 region: CASSQESTSGSGEQFF. CDR3 DNA: TGCGCCAGCAGCCAAGAGTCGACTAGCGGGAGCGGTGAGCAGTTCTTC. The rearrangement joins TRBV4-1 to TRBJ2-1; 12 bases line up with TRBD2. This CDR3 is built from 16 residues. CDR1 is MGHRA and CDR2 is YSYEKL in the germline V gene. Trimming at V came to 0 bases and at J to 9 bases, leaving 6 bases not matched to a gene.

This clonotype was recorded many times. This sequence joins TRBV7-8 and TRBJ2-1; D remains unclear. V dropped 1 base and J dropped 5 bases, with 9 bases sitting between them. Germline lookup yields CDR1 SGHVS and CDR2 FQNEAQ. This CDR3 has 14 residues. CDR3 loop: CASSLGPDHNEQFF. The CDR3 DNA sequence: TGTGCCAGCAGCTTAGGGCCGGACCACAATGAGCAGTTCTTC.

The chain has TRBV7-2 and TRBJ2-3; TRBD2 is a possible D gene (5 bases). Germline CDR1 reads SGHTA; CDR2 reads FQGNSA. This CDR3 region has 15 residues. V lost 4 bases and J 2 bases, leaving 13 bases between the germline ends. The CDR3 coding sequence is TGTGCCAGCAGCTCGGGGAATAACCCCACAGATACGCAGTATTTT. This codes for CASSSGNNPTDTQYF.

The chain employs TRBV19 and TRBJ2-7, with 8 positions matching TRBD1. The germline CDR1 and CDR2 sequences are LNHDA and SQIVND (reference sequence). This CDR3 contains 16 residues. The V segment lost 5 bases and the J segment 2 bases; nucleotides outside the gene matches: 11. The chain's CDR3 is CASSAPGQEVTYEQYF. DNA for the CDR3: TGTGCCAGTAGTGCCCCGGGACAGGAGGTTACCTACGAGCAGTACTTC.

This clonotype was seen a handful of times. This chain links TRBV10-3 with TRBJ2-1; D possibly corresponds to TRBD2 (6 bases). Trimming shortened V by 6 bases and J by 0 bases, and 12 bases separated the two germline ends. CDR1 and CDR2 from the germline V gene are ENHRY and SYGVKD. The CDR3 has 15 residues. The CDR3 region is CAISETSPSYNEQFF. In DNA form, the CDR3 reads TGTGCCATCAGCGAAACTAGCCCCTCCTACAATGAGCAGTTCTTC.

J is TRBJ2-5 and V is TRBV27; D is possibly TRBD1 (6 bases). Germline CDR1 is MNHEY and CDR2 is SMNVEV (reference sequence). Trimming pared 6 bases from V and 2 bases from J, leaving 10 bases between. The CDR3 contains 13 residues. CDR3 sequence reads: CASSSGAQETQYF. The DNA for the CDR3 is TGTGCCAGCAGCTCAGGGGCTCAAGAGACCCAGTACTTC.

V usage is TRBV6-1 and J usage is TRBJ1-3; D uncertain. Trimming took 3 bases from V and 5 from J, leaving 11 bases between them. From germline, CDR1 is MNHNS and CDR2 SASEGT. This CDR3 comprises 14 residues. CDR3 DNA sequence: TGTGCCAGCAGTGATGGGCCAGCTAGAAACACCATATATTTT. It is translated as CASSDGPARNTIYF.

The chain links TRBV2 to TRBJ2-7; D is unclear. This CDR3 has 13 residues. The germline gives CDR1 SNHLY, CDR2 FYNNEI. The V gene lost 5 bases and the J gene lost 2 bases, with 10 bases spanning the gap. The DNA for the CDR3 is TGTGCCAGCAGTATCGACTCCGCCTACGAGCAGTACTTC. As protein: CASSIDSAYEQYF.

The chain recombines TRBV19 with TRBJ1-1; possibly TRBD1 for D (5 bases). V lost 3 bases and J 0 bases, leaving 11 bases between the germline ends. CDR1 LNHDA and CDR2 SQIVND come from the germline V gene (reference sequence). This CDR3 is 15 amino acids long. In DNA form, the CDR3 reads TGTGCCAGTAGTATGGGCCTGACAGTGAACACTGAAGCTTTCTTT. Residues: CASSMGLTVNTEAFF.

The sample holds a few counts of this clonotype. This chain connects TRBV29-1 to TRBJ2-2, with 7 bases identical to TRBD2. V lost 1 base, J lost 6 bases, and 2 bases stayed unmatched. Germline lookup yields CDR1 SQVTM and CDR2 ANQGSEA. The CDR3 has 13 amino acids. CDR3 sequence (DNA): TGCAGCGTTGAAGGGGGGGGTCCCGGGGAGCTGTTTTTT. Translation: CSVEGGGPGELFF.

At least ten counts were recorded for this clonotype. V usage is TRBV11-2 and J usage is TRBJ2-7; 13 bases line up with TRBD2. The CDR3 extends over 15 amino acids. Germline V lookup: CDR1 SGHAT, CDR2 FQNNGV. V was clipped by 7 bases and J by 5 bases; unmatched bases: 8. CDR3 loop: CASIQLAGGPHEQYF. The CDR3 DNA sequence: TGTGCCAGCATCCAACTAGCGGGAGGGCCGCACGAGCAGTACTTC.

The rearrangement uses TRBV30 and TRBJ1-3; D perhaps matches TRBD1 (6 bases). This CDR3 is built from 14 residues. The ends were cut back, 5 bases at V and 3 bases at J, with 14 bases in the middle. Germline assignment: CDR1 GTSNPN and CDR2 SVGIG (reference sequence). The CDR3 sequence is CAWVPGTIGNTIYF. The CDR3 region has the DNA TGTGCCTGGGTCCCCGGGACAATTGGAAACACCATATATTTT.

This clonotype was observed many times. One end of the junction does not line up with germline, which may come from a read error. CDR3 protein: CASSATSGLTGELFF. For the CDR3, the DNA is TGTGCTAGCAGCGCGACTAGCGGACTCACCGGGGAGCTGTTTTTT. The V and J genes are TRBV7-7 and TRBJ2-2, with 9 positions matching TRBD2. The V gene's germline CDR1 is SSHAT and CDR2 FNYEAQ (reference sequence). The CDR3 is 15 residues long.

With respect to this clonotype: Sequence at one end of the junction differs from germline and may be a read error. The genes are TRBV6-9 and TRBJ2-3; 7 bases agree with TRBD2. The germline V gene has CDR1 MNHGY and CDR2 SVAAGI. The CDR3 contains 16 residues. The CDR3 DNA reads TGCGCCAGCAGTGAGAGTGGCGGGAGTAGCACAGATACGCAGTATTTT. This codes for CASSESGGSSTDTQYF.

The gene calls are TRBV19 and TRBJ1-5, with D unclear. Trimming removed 3 bases at V and 6 bases at J, with 9 bases between. This CDR3 region has 13 residues. In germline, CDR1 is LNHDA, CDR2 SQIVND (reference sequence). The CDR3 DNA reads TGTGCCAGTAGTATCGTCTGGGGTCAGCCCCAGCATTTT. This codes for CASSIVWGQPQHF.

This clonotype was picked up many times. The chain is built from TRBV11-2 and TRBJ2-1; D is perhaps TRBD2 (5 bases). Germline V CDR1 and CDR2: SGHAT, FQNNGV. V was cut by 5 bases and J by 5 bases, with 16 bases left in between. The CDR3 is 15 residues long. The CDR3 sequence is CASSPSGLSNNEQFF. The CDR3 bases are TGTGCCAGCAGCCCAAGCGGATTATCAAACAATGAGCAGTTCTTC.

This clonotype was detected only a few times. The chain couples TRBV10-3 to TRBJ2-3, with 10 nucleotides matching TRBD2. The CDR3 runs to 16 residues. Germline lookup yields CDR1 ENHRY and CDR2 SYGVKD. Germline trimming cut 2 bases from V and 4 bases from J; bases unmatched to any gene: 6. This CDR3 reads CAISEAAGLAPDTQYF. The CDR3 region has the DNA TGTGCCATCAGTGAGGCAGCGGGACTAGCGCCAGATACGCAGTATTTT.

The chain links TRBV20-1 to TRBJ2-2; tentatively, D is TRBD1 (6 bases). Trimming pared 0 bases from V and 0 bases from J, leaving 11 bases between. The CDR3 length is 16 residues. Germline-derived CDR1 and CDR2 are DFQATT and SNEGSKA (reference sequence). The CDR3 spells CSARESGTTNTGELFF. The CDR3 DNA is TGCAGTGCTAGAGAATCCGGGACAACGAACACCGGGGAGCTGTTTTTT.

This clonotype appeared once. This chain connects TRBV19 to TRBJ2-1; D is possibly TRBD1 or TRBD2 (6 bases each). The CDR3 covers 15 residues. V was trimmed by 6 bases and J by 3 bases, leaving 15 bases between them. Germline CDR1 and CDR2: LNHDA and SQIVND (reference sequence). CDR3 nucleotide sequence: TGTGCCAGTAGCCGGACAGTGGGGGGCTACAATGAGCAGTTCTTC. Its translation: CASSRTVGGYNEQFF.

The chain uses TRBV19 and TRBJ1-5; D remains unclear. The V and J ends lost 5 bases and 4 bases respectively, with 15 bases between them. The CDR3 extends over 15 amino acids. Germline V gene lookup returns CDR1 LNHDA and CDR2 SQIVND (reference sequence). CDR3 coding DNA: TGTGCCAGTAGTCCCCCCGAGCTCCAAAATCAGCCCCAGCATTTT. It codes for CASSPPELQNQPQHF.

This clonotype was observed a few times. This sequence joins TRBV5-1 and TRBJ2-2; D is perhaps TRBD2 (6 bases). The germline V gene encodes CDR1 SGHRS and CDR2 YFSETQ. The CDR3 totals 18 residues. V gave up 3 bases and J gave up 5 bases, with 23 bases separating them. In nucleotides, the CDR3 is TGCGCCAGCAGCTACAAAAATCGGGACTCGGAGAAGACCGGGGAGCTGTTTTTT. Translated: CASSYKNRDSEKTGELFF.

This clonotype was detected only a few times. The chain recombines TRBV6-2 or TRBV6-3 with TRBJ2-7, with 11 bases aligning to TRBD1. Germline CDR1 reads MNHEY; CDR2 reads SVGEGT. The CDR3 runs 14 residues. The ends lost 6 bases at V and 2 bases at J; junction bases unmatched: 3. For the CDR3, the DNA is TGTGCCAGCAGCCGGACAGGGGGCCCCTACGAGCAGTACTTC. Amino acids: CASSRTGGPYEQYF.

This clonotype was found a few times. This chain joins TRBV6-4 and TRBJ2-2; possible D gene TRBD1, 6 bases. With 4 bases removed from V and 4 bases from J, the gap between germline ends came to 10 bases. The CDR3 is 14 amino acids. Germline assignment: CDR1 MRHNA and CDR2 SNTAGT. CDR3 bases: TGTGCCAGCAGTGCCACAGGGTTCACCGGGGAGCTGTTTTTT. It yields the protein CASSATGFTGELFF.

This clonotype was seen only a few times. The genes are TRBV25-1 and TRBJ1-4; D possibly corresponds to TRBD1 (6 bases). V gave up 4 bases and J gave up 0 bases, with 18 bases separating them. CDR1 and CDR2 (germline): MGHDK, SYGVNS. This CDR3 contains 18 residues. The DNA of the CDR3 is TGTGCCAGCAGTGTCCTCTCGACAGGAACTGCAACTAATGAAAAACTGTTTTTT. Translation: CASSVLSTGTATNEKLFF.

This clonotype was observed at least ten times. The chain employs TRBV3-1 and TRBJ1-1, with no clear D. Trimming took 0 bases from V and 7 from J, leaving 6 bases between them. Germline assignment: CDR1 LGHDT and CDR2 YNNKEL (reference sequence). The CDR3 runs to 12 residues. The DNA of the CDR3 is TGTGCCAGCAGCCAAGAGACGAGTGAAGCTTTCTTT. It is translated as CASSQETSEAFF.

This chain uses TRBV5-4 with TRBJ2-7, with 8 positions matching TRBD2. CDR3 size: 15 residues. V lost 4 bases, J lost 5 bases, and 11 bases stayed unmatched. Germline-derived CDR1 and CDR2 are SGHNT and YYREEE (reference sequence). The CDR3 bases are TGTGCCAGCAGCGTTAGCGGGATGTTCGCTAACGAGCAGTACTTC. Its translation: CASSVSGMFANEQYF.

This clonotype was counted ten times or more. This rearrangement joins TRBV10-3 to TRBJ1-3, with a possible D match to TRBD1 (5 bases). V was trimmed by 6 bases and J by 0 bases, leaving 12 bases between them. The CDR3 runs to 15 residues. The germline V gene encodes CDR1 ENHRY and CDR2 SYGVKD. The CDR3, as DNA: TGTGCCATCAGCTGGGGAGGGGTCTCTGGAAACACCATATATTTT. It yields the protein CAISWGGVSGNTIYF.

This clonotype was recorded many times. The J gene is TRBJ2-1, the V gene TRBV6-1, with TRBD2 as a possible D gene (6 bases). The V and J ends lost 0 bases and 0 bases respectively, with 6 bases between them. The length of the CDR3 is 15 residues. In germline, CDR1 is MNHNS, CDR2 SASEGT. The CDR3: CASSEAGGSYNEQFF. The CDR3, as DNA: TGTGCCAGCAGTGAAGCGGGAGGCTCCTACAATGAGCAGTTCTTC.

This clonotype came up a few times. The chain links TRBV6-2 or TRBV6-3 to TRBJ2-7; D may be TRBD2 (7 bases). The length of the CDR3 is 15 residues. V lost 5 bases and J lost 5, with 19 bases in between. Germline CDR1 reads MNHEY; CDR2 reads SVGEGT. CDR3 residues: CASSPRGGGQNEQYF. CDR3 nucleotide sequence: TGTGCCAGCAGTCCTAGAGGCGGGGGCCAGAACGAGCAGTACTTC.